A single sample is the source of the 13 T cell receptor beta chains below, sequenced in a study of blood T cell repertoires in COVID-19. The repertoire was sequenced with immunoSEQ multiplex PCR; TCRdb's copy has only in-frame clones and lacks some. The table shows around 220,000 clones, with approximately 80% occurring only once. The source material was peripheral blood. These receptors all come from a woman of 80 years or more with active or convalescent COVID-19.

This chain joins TRBV15 and TRBJ1-1; TRBD1 is a possible D gene (5 bases). V was clipped by 1 base and J by 2 bases, with 11 bases between them. Germline V lookup: CDR1 LNHNV, CDR2 YYDKDF (reference sequence). CDR3 length: 15 amino acids. The CDR3 here is CATSRGVGGNTEAFF. The CDR3 DNA reads TGTGCCACCAGCAGAGGCGTGGGGGGTAACACTGAAGCTTTCTTT.

In this sample, this clone turned up a few times. The junction shows a germline mismatch at one end, possibly a read error. V gene TRBV5-1 combines with J gene TRBJ2-7; D is ambiguous. Germline lookup yields CDR1 SGHRS and CDR2 YFSETQ. This CDR3 contains 14 residues. As DNA, the CDR3 is TGCGCCAGCAGCCCTAATCGAAATTTGTACGTGCAGTACTTC. It yields the protein CASSPNRNLYVQYF.

V and J are TRBV5-1 and TRBJ2-7; TRBD2 agrees at 11 bases. V lost 4 bases to trimming and J lost 3 bases; unmatched junction nucleotides: 6. Germline V CDR1 and CDR2: SGHRS, YFSETQ. The CDR3 is made up of 15 amino acids. In DNA, the CDR3 is TGCGCCAGCAGCGCACTTACTAGCGGGAGCTACGAGCAGTACTTC. As protein: CASSALTSGSYEQYF.

V usage is TRBV5-1 and J usage is TRBJ2-3; D unresolved. V was clipped by 0 bases and J by 2 bases, with 7 bases between them. The CDR3 extends over 14 amino acids. The germline CDR1 and CDR2 sequences are SGHRS and YFSETQ. As DNA, the CDR3 is TGCGCCAGCAGCTTGGGCAGTCTCACAGATACGCAGTATTTT. It is translated as CASSLGSLTDTQYF.

The genes are TRBV5-4 and TRBJ1-2; 8 bases map to TRBD1. The CDR3 covers 15 residues. Trimming took 2 bases from V and 5 from J; bases not matched to a gene: 8. Germline assignment: CDR1 SGHNT and CDR2 YYREEE (reference sequence). This CDR3 reads CASSLVSGGGYGYTF. The CDR3 DNA reads as TGTGCCAGCAGCTTAGTTTCAGGGGGCGGGTATGGCTACACCTTC.

The chain is built from TRBV5-4 and TRBJ1-6; 8 bases are a match to TRBD1. V lost 6 bases to trimming and J lost 0 bases; unmatched junction nucleotides: 11. Looked up from germline, CDR1 is SGHNT and CDR2 is YYREEE (reference sequence). CDR3 length equals 18 residues. The CDR3 protein is CASTSGTGTVSYNSPLHF. The CDR3 DNA sequence: TGTGCCAGCACCTCCGGGACAGGCACCGTCTCCTATAATTCACCCCTCCACTTT. The full variable domain, rest sourced from reference TRBV5-4 and TRBJ1-6, is ETGVTQSPTHLIKTRGQQVTLRCSSQSGHNTVSWYQQALGQGPQFIFQYYREEENGRGNFPPRFSGLQFPNYSSELNVNALELDDSALYLCASTSGTGTVSYNSPLHFGNGTRLTVT.

The chain uses TRBV18 and TRBJ1-3; a weak D match, TRBD1 (5 bases). Germline values: CDR1 KGHSH, CDR2 LQKENI. Deletions cut 3 bases from V and 0 bases from J, with 12 bases between. The CDR3 has 16 amino acids. The CDR3 loop reads CASSPRTSSSGNTIYF. The CDR3 nucleotides are TGTGCCAGCTCACCCCGGACAAGCAGCTCTGGAAACACCATATATTTT.

This chain joins TRBV19 and TRBJ1-1; D is ambiguous. V was pared by 3 bases and J by 2 bases, with 7 bases between. Germline V gene data show CDR1 as LNHDA and CDR2 as SQIVND (reference sequence). The CDR3 is 13 residues long. The CDR3 DNA reads TGTGCCAGTAGTATTAACAGAAACACTGAAGCTTTCTTT. Encoded protein: CASSINRNTEAFF.

This sequence joins TRBV5-1 and TRBJ2-5, with 12 bases lining up with TRBD2. J lost 5 bases, V lost 7 bases, and 9 bases had no gene match. CDR1 SGHRS and CDR2 YFSETQ come from the germline V gene. This CDR3 comprises 15 residues. The CDR3 protein is CASLPTSGSVETQYF. The CDR3 coding sequence is TGCGCCAGCCTCCCGACTAGCGGGAGTGTGGAGACCCAGTACTTC.

This clone showed up just a few times. The chain links TRBV6-5 to TRBJ1-2; unclear D gene. V was pared by 3 bases and J by 7 bases, with 6 bases between. The CDR3 length is 11 residues. Germline values: CDR1 MNHEY, CDR2 SVGAGI. CDR3 DNA: TGTGCCAGCAGTTATCTCTCTGGCTACACCTTC. It codes for CASSYLSGYTF.

This rearrangement joins TRBV19 to TRBJ1-5, with 8 bases matching TRBD1. Germline V gene sequence: CDR1 LNHDA, CDR2 SQIVND (reference sequence). This CDR3 comprises 15 residues. Unmatched junction bases numbered 5, after V lost 3 bases and J lost 4 bases. The CDR3, as DNA: TGTGCCAGTAGTATCCTTGGACAGGGTAATCAGCCCCAGCATTTT. Protein: CASSILGQGNQPQHF.

The J gene is TRBJ1-4, the V gene TRBV2, with D perhaps matching TRBD1 (5 bases). V gave up 0 bases and J gave up 4 bases, with 12 bases separating them. Germline V gene data show CDR1 as SNHLY and CDR2 as FYNNEI. CDR3 length: 16 amino acids. CDR3 in amino acids: CASSEAGAGINEKLFF. The CDR3 DNA sequence: TGTGCCAGCAGTGAAGCCGGGGCGGGAATTAATGAAAAACTGTTTTTT.

The J gene is TRBJ1-3, the V gene TRBV10-1; perhaps TRBD1 as D (5 bases). V lost 6 bases to trimming and J lost 2 bases, with 11 bases between them. Germline V gene lookup returns CDR1 WNHNN and CDR2 SYGVQD (reference sequence). This CDR3 contains 14 residues. The CDR3 DNA reads as TGCGCCAGCAGCTCCGACAGCACTGGAAACACCATATATTTT. Its translation: CASSSDSTGNTIYF.